Following are 28 T cell receptor beta chains from one sample sequenced in a study of cytomegalovirus exposure and HLA in healthy donors. Using immunoSEQ multiplex PCR, the repertoire was profiled, and TCRdb retains in-frame clones only, with some absent. The sample has about 130,000 clones, 90% to 96% seen once. The sequencing sample was made of PBMCs. All receptors come from a man younger than 30 in good health and CMV-seronegative.

The chain recombines TRBV5-4 with TRBJ1-1, with D maybe TRBD1 (6 bases). V dropped 7 bases and J dropped 1 base, with 8 bases sitting between them. CDR3 length: 12 amino acids. Germline V lookup: CDR1 SGHNT, CDR2 YYREEE (reference sequence). CDR3 amino acids: CASWTENTEAFF. CDR3 in DNA: TGTGCCAGCTGGACAGAGAACACTGAAGCTTTCTTT.

The chain carries TRBV28 and TRBJ1-5; D is unresolved. Trimming left V 7 bases short and J 4 bases short, with 8 bases between. This CDR3 has 12 amino acids. Germline V gene lookup returns CDR1 MDHEN and CDR2 SYDVKM. The CDR3 is CASTSSNQPQHF. The CDR3 DNA reads TGTGCCAGCACTAGCTCGAATCAGCCCCAGCATTTT.

The chain carries TRBV4-3 and TRBJ1-3; tentative D call: TRBD1 (5 bases). The germline CDR1 and CDR2 sequences are LGHNA and YSLEER. Trimming shortened V by 3 bases and J by 0 bases, and 15 bases separated the two germline ends. The CDR3 length is 17 residues. The CDR3, as DNA: TGCGCCAGCAGCCATTCCTACACAGGCATCTCTGGAAACACCATATATTTT. Protein product: CASSHSYTGISGNTIYF.

DNA of the CDR3: TGTGCCACCAGCAGAGGGGTACAGGGCTACGAGCAGTACTTC. Translation gives CATSRGVQGYEQYF. V and J are TRBV15 and TRBJ2-7, with a possible D match to TRBD1 (6 bases). The CDR3 totals 14 residues. Germline values: CDR1 LNHNV, CDR2 YYDKDF (reference sequence). Deletions cut 1 base from V and 3 bases from J, with 10 bases between.

The chain links TRBV6-5 to TRBJ2-5; a possible D gene is TRBD1 (6 bases). Germline CDR1 reads MNHEY; CDR2 reads SVGAGI. Trimming removed 8 bases from V and 4 bases from J, with 8 bases in between. The CDR3 is 11 residues long. Written as DNA, the CDR3 is TGTGCCAGCGGACAGCGAGAGACCCAGTACTTC. It specifies CASGQRETQYF.

The CDR3 DNA is TGTGCCAGCAGTCCCCCCGGACAGGTCCACACTGAAGCTTTCTTT. Residues: CASSPPGQVHTEAFF. The rearrangement links TRBV27 to TRBJ1-1; 7 positions agree with TRBD1. CDR1 MNHEY and CDR2 SMNVEV come from the germline V gene (reference sequence). V trimming: 5 bases; J trimming: 3 bases; junction bases outside the gene matches: 9. The CDR3 runs to 15 residues.

V usage is TRBV25-1 and J usage is TRBJ1-2; 7 bases are a match to TRBD1. CDR1 is MGHDK, CDR2 SYGVNS, per germline. The CDR3 totals 11 residues. Trimming cost V 6 bases and J 7 bases; bases outside gene matches: 2. The CDR3 protein is CASRAGGGYTF. The CDR3 DNA reads as TGTGCCAGCAGGGCAGGGGGTGGCTACACCTTC.

The chain links TRBV5-1 to TRBJ1-1, with TRBD1 identical over 9 bases. The ends lost 0 bases at V and 4 bases at J; junction bases unmatched: 1. This CDR3 has 14 amino acids. The germline V gene encodes CDR1 SGHRS and CDR2 YFSETQ. The CDR3 sequence: CASSLGQGVTEAFF. The DNA for the CDR3 is TGCGCCAGCAGCTTGGGACAGGGGGTCACTGAAGCTTTCTTT.

This clone has only one observation. The sample holds other DNA sequences that translate to the same CDR3. Written as DNA, the CDR3 is TGTGCCAGCAGTTACCGGGGGAGCAATCAGCCCCAGCATTTT. This encodes CASSYRGSNQPQHF. V is TRBV6-5 and J is TRBJ1-5; D is perhaps TRBD1 (5 bases). The CDR3 contains 14 residues. Germline V gene data show CDR1 as MNHEY and CDR2 as SVGAGI. V was clipped by 2 bases and J by 1 base, with 6 bases between them.

The genes are TRBV7-2 and TRBJ1-5, with 8 bases lining up with TRBD1. Per germline, CDR1 SGHTA and CDR2 FQGNSA. The CDR3 is 16 residues long. V gave up 3 bases and J gave up 2 bases; unmatched junction bases: 6. The CDR3 here is CASSLQGARGNQPQHF. The DNA for the CDR3 is TGTGCCAGCAGCTTGCAGGGGGCGCGCGGCAATCAGCCCCAGCATTTT.

The rearrangement uses TRBV28 and TRBJ1-4; 9 bases map to TRBD1. The CDR3 has 16 amino acids. Losses at the gene ends were 6 bases for V and 2 bases for J; bases not matched to a gene: 7. CDR1 is MDHEN, CDR2 SYDVKM, per germline. The CDR3 DNA reads TGTGCCAGCAGAAGCGGACAGGGGTATACTAATGAAAAACTGTTTTTT. Protein product: CASRSGQGYTNEKLFF.

The chain links TRBV6-1 to TRBJ1-2; no clear D gene. Germline CDR1 and CDR2: MNHNS and SASEGT. The CDR3 is 13 amino acids. Trimming removed 6 bases from V and 3 bases from J, with 11 bases in between. The CDR3 sequence is CASRPWTDYGYTF. Here the CDR3 DNA reads TGTGCCAGCAGACCCTGGACTGACTATGGCTACACCTTC.

This sequence joins TRBV18 and TRBJ1-1; D remains ambiguous. The CDR3 length is 12 residues. V lost 4 bases, J lost 1 base, and 4 bases lay in between. Germline V gene lookup returns CDR1 KGHSH and CDR2 LQKENI. CDR3 region: CASSLRNTEAFF. CDR3 bases: TGTGCCAGCTCACTGCGGAACACTGAAGCTTTCTTT.

V gene TRBV18 combines with J gene TRBJ2-1, with D maybe TRBD2 (5 bases). Looked up from germline, CDR1 is KGHSH and CDR2 is LQKENI. CDR3 length: 17 residues. Trimming left V 0 bases short and J 2 bases short, with 14 bases between. CDR3 sequence reads: CASSPPVRRSAYNEQFF. The CDR3 nucleotides read TGTGCCAGCTCACCACCGGTACGGAGGTCGGCCTACAATGAGCAGTTCTTC. Full variable domain (missing parts from reference TRBV18 and TRBJ2-1): NAGVMQNPRHLVRRRGQEARLRCSPMKGHSHVYWYRQLPEEGLKFMVYLQKENIIDESGMPKERFSAEFPKEGPSILRIQQVVRGDSAAYFCASSPPVRRSAYNEQFFGPGTRLTVL.

The chain uses TRBV19 and TRBJ2-2; the match to TRBD1 covers 7 bases. The CDR3 covers 15 residues. The V segment lost 3 bases and the J segment 7 bases; nucleotides outside the gene matches: 8. Germline lookup yields CDR1 LNHDA and CDR2 SQIVND (reference sequence). The CDR3 region has the DNA TGTGCCAGTAGTATCCCAACAGGGGCGGGCGGGGAGCTGTTTTTT. Its translation: CASSIPTGAGGELFF.

V is TRBV10-3 and J is TRBJ2-7, with 11 bases identical to TRBD2. Germline values: CDR1 ENHRY, CDR2 SYGVKD. V was pared by 1 base and J by 6 bases, with 8 bases of the junction left unmatched. CDR3 length: 16 amino acids. CDR3 sequence (DNA): TGTGCCATCAGTGAGTGGGGACTAGCGGCCCAGGGCGAGCAGTACTTC. Translation: CAISEWGLAAQGEQYF.

The chain recombines TRBV28 with TRBJ2-7; 8 positions agree with TRBD2. The J segment lost 4 bases and the V segment lost 3 bases, leaving 20 bases of the junction unmatched. Germline lookup yields CDR1 MDHEN and CDR2 SYDVKM. The CDR3 has 19 residues. CDR3 sequence reads: CASSFPLTGGRGLPYEQYF. CDR3 coding DNA: TGTGCCAGCAGTTTTCCCCTTACGGGAGGGCGAGGGTTACCTTACGAGCAGTACTTC.

This clone was seen just once. The V call is TRBV6-1, the J call TRBJ1-1; D not resolved. The CDR3 contains 16 residues. Trimming removed 2 bases from V and 4 bases from J, with 17 bases in between. In germline, CDR1 is MNHNS, CDR2 SASEGT. The DNA of the CDR3 is TGTGCCAGCAGTGAAACGGGGAGCCCCCGAGGCACTGAAGCTTTCTTT. This gives the protein CASSETGSPRGTEAFF.

The chain has TRBV5-8 and TRBJ2-2; weak D call: TRBD1 (5 bases). Germline V lookup: CDR1 SGHTS, CDR2 YDEGEE. The V and J ends lost 2 bases and 4 bases respectively, with 9 bases between them. This CDR3 comprises 14 residues. CDR3 DNA sequence: TGTGCCAGCAGCTTCGCTACAGGCACCGGGGAGCTGTTTTTT. Translation gives CASSFATGTGELFF.

The chain has TRBV6-5 and TRBJ2-7, with 7 bases identical to TRBD2. CDR1 is MNHEY and CDR2 is SVGAGI in the germline V gene. The V segment lost 2 bases and the J segment 2 bases; nucleotides outside the gene matches: 6. The CDR3 loop spans 15 amino acids. CDR3 in amino acids: CASSYPPAGPYEQYF. The CDR3 region has the DNA TGTGCCAGCAGTTACCCACCAGCGGGGCCCTACGAGCAGTACTTC.

The chain couples TRBV6-5 to TRBJ2-7; perhaps TRBD2 as D (5 bases). The CDR3 extends over 14 amino acids. Germline values: CDR1 MNHEY, CDR2 SVGAGI. V was cut by 0 bases and J by 6 bases, with 12 bases left in between. The CDR3 reads CASSYSRVRGEQYF. CDR3 in DNA: TGTGCCAGCAGTTACTCCCGGGTTCGGGGCGAGCAGTACTTC.

The chain is built from TRBV7-2 and TRBJ2-7; 11 nucleotides align to TRBD2. J was trimmed by 0 bases and V by 5 bases; bases with no gene match: 3. Germline V CDR1 and CDR2: SGHTA, FQGNSA. This CDR3 has 15 amino acids. CDR3 in DNA: TGTGCCAGCAGCCTCACTAGCGGGGGCTCCTACGAGCAGTACTTC. Protein product: CASSLTSGGSYEQYF.

The chain has TRBV19 and TRBJ2-1, with 7 bases that match TRBD2. The CDR3 is 19 amino acids. J gave up 0 bases and V 9 bases, and 20 bases lay outside the gene matches. Per the germline V gene, CDR1 is LNHDA and CDR2 is SQIVND (reference sequence). This CDR3 is CASQQGLASGALSYNEQFF. The CDR3 coding sequence is TGTGCCAGCCAGCAAGGATTGGCTAGCGGAGCCCTCTCCTACAATGAGCAGTTCTTC. The full variable domain, rest sourced from reference TRBV19 and TRBJ2-1, is DGGITQSPKYLFRKEGQNVTLSCEQNLNHDAMYWYRQDPGQGLRLIYYSQIVNDFQKGDIAEGYSVSREKKESFPLTVTSAQKNPTAFYLCASQQGLASGALSYNEQFFGPGTRLTVL.

The V gene is TRBV19, the J gene TRBJ2-5; TRBD1 aligns across 7 bases. The CDR3 spans 17 residues. J was trimmed by 5 bases and V by 3 bases; bases with no gene match: 15. Germline-derived CDR1 and CDR2 are LNHDA and SQIVND (reference sequence). CDR3 nucleotide sequence: TGTGCCAGTAGTATTGGCCTCTTGACAGGGATGTCGGAGACCCAGTACTTC. Protein: CASSIGLLTGMSETQYF.

This clone was detected only a few times. The gene calls are TRBV20-1 and TRBJ1-5; D perhaps matches TRBD1 (5 bases). The germline gives CDR1 DFQATT, CDR2 SNEGSKA (reference sequence). CDR3 size: 11 residues. V gave up 3 bases and J gave up 6 bases, with 6 bases separating them. This chain's CDR3 is CSASQGQPQHF. The CDR3, as DNA: TGCAGTGCTAGTCAGGGTCAGCCCCAGCATTTT.

J is TRBJ2-7 and V is TRBV5-6; tentatively, D is TRBD1 (6 bases). Germline V lookup: CDR1 SGHDT, CDR2 YYEEEE. V lost 0 bases and J 3 bases, leaving 13 bases between the germline ends. The CDR3 has 15 amino acids. CDR3 sequence reads: CASSLEMDRDYEQYF. As DNA, the CDR3 is TGTGCCAGCAGCTTGGAGATGGACAGAGACTACGAGCAGTACTTC.

This clone occurred a few times. The chain employs TRBV11-2 and TRBJ2-1, with 9 nucleotides matching TRBD1. Trimming took 4 bases from V and 9 from J; bases not matched to a gene: 7. The V gene's germline CDR1 is SGHAT and CDR2 FQNNGV. This CDR3 is 14 amino acids long. The CDR3 loop reads CASSSGTGFGEQFF. The CDR3, as DNA: TGTGCCAGCAGCTCCGGGACAGGGTTCGGTGAGCAGTTCTTC.

The chain employs TRBV28 and TRBJ1-3; tentative D call: TRBD1 (6 bases). The CDR3 has 15 residues. CDR1 and CDR2 from the germline V gene are MDHEN and SYDVKM. V lost 3 bases and J lost 4, with 13 bases in between. The CDR3 nucleotides read TGTGCCAGCAGTTTGGCAGGGGCGAGAGGAAACACCATATATTTT. Encoded protein: CASSLAGARGNTIYF. Supplemented by reference TRBV28 and TRBJ1-3, the full variable domain reads DVKVTQSSRYLVKRTGEKVFLECVQDMDHENMFWYRQDPGLGLRLIYFSYDVKMKEKGDIPEGYSVSREKKERFSLILESASTNQTSMYLCASSLAGARGNTIYFGEGSWLTVV.